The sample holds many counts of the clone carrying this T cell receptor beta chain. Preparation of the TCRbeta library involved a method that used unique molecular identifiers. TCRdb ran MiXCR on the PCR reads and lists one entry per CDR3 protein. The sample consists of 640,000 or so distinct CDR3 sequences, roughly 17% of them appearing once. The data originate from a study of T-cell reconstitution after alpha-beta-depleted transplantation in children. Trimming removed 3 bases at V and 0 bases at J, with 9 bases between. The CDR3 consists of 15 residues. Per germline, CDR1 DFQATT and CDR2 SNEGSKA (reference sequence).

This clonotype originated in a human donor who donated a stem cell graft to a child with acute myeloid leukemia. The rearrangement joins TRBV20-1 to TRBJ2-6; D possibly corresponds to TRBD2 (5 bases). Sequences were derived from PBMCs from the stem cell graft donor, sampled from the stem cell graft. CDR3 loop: CSASTAGSGANVLTF. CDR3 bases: TGCAGTGCTAGTACGGCGGGCTCTGGGGCCAACGTCCTGACTTTC.